The 6 T cell receptor beta chains given below trace back to one sample, sequenced in a study of T cells in Graves' hyperthyroidism and ophthalmopathy. Using RNA transcripts as the source, TCR beta CDR3 regions were amplified. In the first-round RT-PCR of the TCR CDR3, the HTBI primer set was used. MiXCR was run by TCRdb on the multiplex PCR reads, yielding one entry per CDR3 protein. Here the sample spans about 600,000 distinct CDR3 sequences, about a sixth being singletons. The source material was blood. The receptor set was obtained from a woman in her thirties or forties with Graves' ophthalmopathy.

This clonotype was seen many times. This chain joins TRBV20-1 and TRBJ1-5; D is unclear. Looked up from germline, CDR1 is DFQATT and CDR2 is SNEGSKA (reference sequence). The CDR3 loop spans 15 amino acids. Trimming removed 2 bases at V and 4 bases at J, with 15 bases between. The CDR3 DNA reads as TGCAGTGCTAGAAGTCCCTCCCGGGGAAATCAGCCCCAGCATTTT. Residues: CSARSPSRGNQPQHF.

This clonotype has a count of ten or more. The rearrangement links TRBV5-1 to TRBJ1-6; no firm D call. CDR3 length: 14 amino acids. V was cut by 4 bases and J by 7 bases, with 12 bases left in between. The germline CDR1 and CDR2 sequences are SGHRS and YFSETQ. The CDR3 protein is CASSLMQANSPLHF. For the CDR3, the DNA is TGCGCCAGCAGCCTCATGCAGGCGAATTCACCCCTCCACTTT. Full variable domain (outside the CDR3, taken from reference TRBV5-1 and TRBJ1-6): KAGVTQTPRYLIKTRGQQVTLSCSPISGHRSVSWYQQTPGQGLQFLFEYFSETQRNKGNFPGRFSGRQFSNSRSEMNVSTLELGDSALYLCASSLMQANSPLHFGNGTRLTVT.

This clonotype was recorded many times. V and J are TRBV7-9 and TRBJ2-5; 9 positions match TRBD1. This CDR3 is 13 amino acids long. CDR1 SEHNR and CDR2 FQNEAQ come from the germline V gene (reference sequence). The junction had 2 bases not matched to a gene; V was cut back by 6 bases and J by 3 bases. CDR3 sequence reads: CASRGQGKETQYF. The CDR3 DNA is TGTGCCAGCAGAGGACAGGGGAAAGAGACCCAGTACTTC.

The chain employs TRBV20-1 and TRBJ2-7; D not resolved. The CDR3 contains 11 residues. The ends were cut back, 2 bases at V and 5 bases at J, with 7 bases in the middle. Germline-derived CDR1 and CDR2 are DFQATT and SNEGSKA (reference sequence). CDR3 protein: CSARSVNEQYF. CDR3 nucleotide sequence: TGCAGTGCTAGAAGTGTTAACGAGCAGTACTTC.

In its sample, this clonotype was seen a few times. CDR3 sequence (DNA): TGCAGTGCTAGAGACCCGCGGGGACGGTCCTACAATGAGCAGTTCTTC. Translating gives CSARDPRGRSYNEQFF. This rearrangement joins TRBV20-1 to TRBJ2-1; D perhaps matches TRBD2 (6 bases). There are 16 residues in the CDR3. V was clipped by 0 bases and J by 1 base, with 13 bases between them. Germline V gene sequence: CDR1 DFQATT, CDR2 SNEGSKA (reference sequence).

The rearrangement links TRBV19 to TRBJ1-5; D unclear. The CDR3 totals 14 residues. Trimming removed 3 bases at V and 1 base at J, with 7 bases between. Germline-derived CDR1 and CDR2 are LNHDA and SQIVND (reference sequence). The CDR3 nucleotides are TGTGCCAGTAGTATTAAGGCGAGCAATCAGCCCCAGCATTTT. Translated, it gives CASSIKASNQPQHF.